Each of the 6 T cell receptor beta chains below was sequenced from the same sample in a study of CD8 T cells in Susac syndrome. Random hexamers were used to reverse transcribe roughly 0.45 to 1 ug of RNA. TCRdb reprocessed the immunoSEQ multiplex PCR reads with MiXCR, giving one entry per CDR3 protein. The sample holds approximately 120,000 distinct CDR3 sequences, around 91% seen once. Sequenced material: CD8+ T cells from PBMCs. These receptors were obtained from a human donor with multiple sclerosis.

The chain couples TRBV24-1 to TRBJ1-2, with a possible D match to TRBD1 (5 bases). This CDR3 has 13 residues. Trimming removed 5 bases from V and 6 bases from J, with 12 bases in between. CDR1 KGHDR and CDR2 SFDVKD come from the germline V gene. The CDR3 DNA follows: TGTGCCACCAGTGGAGGGGAAGGAGATGGCTACACCTTC. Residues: CATSGGEGDGYTF.

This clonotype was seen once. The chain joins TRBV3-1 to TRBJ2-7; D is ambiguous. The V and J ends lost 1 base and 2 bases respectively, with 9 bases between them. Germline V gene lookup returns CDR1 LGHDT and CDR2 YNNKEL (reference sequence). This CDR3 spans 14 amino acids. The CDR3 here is CASSQVNSPYEQYF. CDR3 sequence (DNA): TGTGCCAGCAGCCAAGTGAACAGTCCCTACGAGCAGTACTTC.

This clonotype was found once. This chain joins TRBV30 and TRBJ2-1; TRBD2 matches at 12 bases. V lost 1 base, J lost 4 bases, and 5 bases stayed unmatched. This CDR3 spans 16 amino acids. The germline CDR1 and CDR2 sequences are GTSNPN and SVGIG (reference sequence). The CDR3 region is CAWSALAGGTYNEQFF. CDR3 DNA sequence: TGTGCCTGGAGTGCCCTAGCGGGGGGGACGTACAATGAGCAGTTCTTC. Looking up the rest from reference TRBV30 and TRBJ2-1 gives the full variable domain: SQTIHQWPATLVQPVGSPLSLECTVEGTSNPNLYWYRQAAGRGLQLLFYSVGIGQISSEVPQNLSASRPQDRQFILSSKKLLLSDSGFYLCAWSALAGGTYNEQFFGPGTRLTVL.

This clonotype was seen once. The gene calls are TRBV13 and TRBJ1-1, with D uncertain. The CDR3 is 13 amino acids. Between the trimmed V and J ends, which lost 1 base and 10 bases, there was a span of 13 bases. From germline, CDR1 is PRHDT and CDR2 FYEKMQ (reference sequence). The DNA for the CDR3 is TGTGCCAGCAGCTTAGCAGGAGATATCGGAGCTTTCTTT. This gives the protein CASSLAGDIGAFF.

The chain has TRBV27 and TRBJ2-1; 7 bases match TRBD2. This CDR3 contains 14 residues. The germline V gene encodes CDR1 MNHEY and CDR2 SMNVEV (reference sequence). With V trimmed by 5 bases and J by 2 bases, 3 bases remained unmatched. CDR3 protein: CASSPLAAYNEQFF. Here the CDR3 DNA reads TGTGCCAGCAGTCCTCTAGCGGCCTACAATGAGCAGTTCTTC.

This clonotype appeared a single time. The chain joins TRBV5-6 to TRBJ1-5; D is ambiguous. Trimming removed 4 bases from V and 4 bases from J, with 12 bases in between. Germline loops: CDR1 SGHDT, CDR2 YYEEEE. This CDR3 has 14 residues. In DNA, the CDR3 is TGTGCCAGCAGCCTCCGGTCAATAAATCAGCCCCAGCATTTT. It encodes CASSLRSINQPQHF.